These 10 T cell receptor beta chains were all obtained from the same sample, sequenced in a study of T cells in Graves' hyperthyroidism and ophthalmopathy. RNA transcripts served as the template for amplifying TCR beta CDR3 regions. Primed by the HTBI set, a first-round RT-PCR was run on the TCR CDR3. TCRdb itself ran the multiplex PCR reads through MiXCR, one entry per CDR3 protein. The repertoire holds roughly 530,000 distinct CDR3 sequences, with about a sixth as singletons. Sequencing was carried out using blood. The receptors were sampled from a young woman with Graves' ophthalmopathy.

This chain joins TRBV14 and TRBJ1-2; 7 bases align to TRBD1. The CDR3 totals 17 residues. Trimming removed 0 bases from V and 4 bases from J; junction bases left unmatched: 11. Germline CDR1 reads SGHDN; CDR2 reads FVKESK. The CDR3, as DNA: TGTGCCAGCAGCCAAGACGGACAGGCCCGACCCGTCTATGGCTACACCTTC. Its protein is CASSQDGQARPVYGYTF.

This clonotype was recorded at least ten times. DNA of the CDR3: TGTGCCAGCAGAATCGTCGAGGGGACAACAGCTTTCTTT. Its translation: CASRIVEGTTAFF. V gene TRBV7-2 combines with J gene TRBJ1-1, with D maybe TRBD1 (6 bases). This CDR3 is 13 amino acids long. V shed 6 bases and J shed 10 bases, with 18 bases lying between them. Germline-derived CDR1 and CDR2 are SGHTA and FQGNSA.

The chain combines TRBV20-1 with TRBJ1-2; the match to TRBD1 covers 10 bases. Germline CDR1 DFQATT, CDR2 SNEGSKA (reference sequence). V lost 2 bases to trimming and J lost 7 bases; unmatched junction nucleotides: 10. CDR3 length: 15 amino acids. Here the CDR3 reads CSARRGQGNWGGYTF. In DNA form, the CDR3 reads TGCAGTGCTAGACGGGGACAGGGGAATTGGGGTGGCTACACCTTC.

This clonotype was counted many times. As DNA, the CDR3 is TGTGCCAGCAGTCCTACAGGGGACACCTACGAGCAGTACTTC. Translation gives CASSPTGDTYEQYF. The chain has TRBV28 and TRBJ2-7, with TRBD1 identical over 7 bases. Trimming took 5 bases from V and 2 from J; bases not matched to a gene: 6. The CDR3 loop spans 14 amino acids. Germline loops: CDR1 MDHEN, CDR2 SYDVKM.

This clonotype was observed at least ten times. The chain combines TRBV28 with TRBJ1-1, with D possibly being TRBD1 (5 bases). Germline loops: CDR1 MDHEN, CDR2 SYDVKM. Deletions cut 4 bases from V and 0 bases from J, with 18 bases between. The CDR3 is made up of 17 amino acids. The CDR3 spells CASSSPGRGVMNTEAFF. The CDR3 nucleotides read TGTGCCAGCAGTTCACCTGGTAGGGGAGTAATGAACACTGAAGCTTTCTTT.

This clonotype was found many times. The rearrangement links TRBV20-1 to TRBJ2-3, with no clear D. The CDR3 covers 16 residues. The ends were cut back, 6 bases at V and 2 bases at J, with 21 bases in the middle. Germline V CDR1 and CDR2: DFQATT, SNEGSKA (reference sequence). The CDR3 loop reads CSAITLSGSFTDTQYF. CDR3 in DNA: TGCAGTGCCATCACTTTATCGGGTTCCTTCACAGATACGCAGTATTTT.

V and J are TRBV28 and TRBJ1-5, with D possibly matching TRBD1 (5 bases). The CDR3 is 16 amino acids. V gave up 6 bases and J gave up 0 bases, with 15 bases separating them. CDR1 is MDHEN and CDR2 is SYDVKM in the germline V gene. CDR3 residues: CASSPGGERSNQPQHF. For the CDR3, the DNA is TGTGCCAGCAGCCCTGGGGGGGAGCGTAGCAATCAGCCCCAGCATTTT.

The sample holds many counts of this clonotype. V gene TRBV7-3 combines with J gene TRBJ1-2; 9 bases are a match to TRBD1. From germline, CDR1 is SGHTA and CDR2 FQGTGA. With V trimmed by 5 bases and J by 3 bases, 7 bases remained unmatched. The CDR3 is made up of 15 amino acids. The CDR3 region has the DNA TGTGCCAGCAGCCCCCAGACAGGGGGGGACTATGGCTACACCTTC. It is translated as CASSPQTGGDYGYTF.

This clonotype was seen repeatedly, ten times or more. J is TRBJ1-1 and V is TRBV12-3 or TRBV12-4; D uncertain. CDR3 length: 13 residues. V lost 5 bases and J 0 bases, leaving 7 bases between the germline ends. CDR3 in DNA: TGTGCCAGCAGTGAATTAATGAACACTGAAGCTTTCTTT. Translating it yields CASSELMNTEAFF.

This clonotype was seen repeatedly, ten times or more. One end of the junction is discordant with germline, which a read error may explain. The chain recombines TRBV7-8 with TRBJ2-7; 7 nucleotides agree with TRBD2. The CDR3 is 13 amino acids. Germline V CDR1 and CDR2: SGHVS, FQNEAQ. DNA for the CDR3: TGTGCCAGCGGCTTCGGGGGGAGTAGGAAGCAGTACTTC. Translated: CASGFGGSRKQYF.